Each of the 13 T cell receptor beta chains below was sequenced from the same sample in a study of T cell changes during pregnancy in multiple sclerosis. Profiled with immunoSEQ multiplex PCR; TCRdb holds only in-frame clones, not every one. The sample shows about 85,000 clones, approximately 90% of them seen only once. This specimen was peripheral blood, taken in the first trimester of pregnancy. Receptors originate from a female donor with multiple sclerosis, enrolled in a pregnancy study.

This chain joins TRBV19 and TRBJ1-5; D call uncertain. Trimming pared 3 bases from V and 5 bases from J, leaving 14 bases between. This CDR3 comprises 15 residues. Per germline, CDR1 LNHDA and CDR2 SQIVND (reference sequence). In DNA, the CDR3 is TGTGCCAGTAGTATCTTTCGGTTAATGGATCAGCCCCAGCATTTT. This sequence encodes CASSIFRLMDQPQHF.

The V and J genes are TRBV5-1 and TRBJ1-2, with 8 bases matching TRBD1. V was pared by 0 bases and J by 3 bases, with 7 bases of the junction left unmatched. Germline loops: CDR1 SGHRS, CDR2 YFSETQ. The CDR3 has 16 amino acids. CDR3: CASSLGTGIYDYGYTF. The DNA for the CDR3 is TGCGCCAGCAGCTTGGGGACAGGGATTTACGACTATGGCTACACCTTC.

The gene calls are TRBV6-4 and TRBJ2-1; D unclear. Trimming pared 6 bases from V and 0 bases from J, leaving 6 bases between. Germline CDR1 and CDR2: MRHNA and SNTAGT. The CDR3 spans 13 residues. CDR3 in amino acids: CASSDSSYNEQFF. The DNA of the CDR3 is TGTGCCAGCAGCGATAGCTCCTACAATGAGCAGTTCTTC.

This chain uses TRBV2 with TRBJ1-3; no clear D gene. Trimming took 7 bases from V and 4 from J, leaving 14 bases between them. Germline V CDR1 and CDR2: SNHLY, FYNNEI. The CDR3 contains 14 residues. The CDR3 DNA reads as TGTGCCAGCATAGAGCGAGGAGCCGGAAACACCATATATTTT. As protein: CASIERGAGNTIYF.

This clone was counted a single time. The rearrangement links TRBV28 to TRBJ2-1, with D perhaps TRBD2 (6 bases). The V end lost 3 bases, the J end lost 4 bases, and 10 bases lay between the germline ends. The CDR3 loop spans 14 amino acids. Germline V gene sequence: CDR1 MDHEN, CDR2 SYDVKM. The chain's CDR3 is CASSFRRDYNEQFF. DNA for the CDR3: TGTGCCAGCAGTTTTAGGCGGGATTACAATGAGCAGTTCTTC.

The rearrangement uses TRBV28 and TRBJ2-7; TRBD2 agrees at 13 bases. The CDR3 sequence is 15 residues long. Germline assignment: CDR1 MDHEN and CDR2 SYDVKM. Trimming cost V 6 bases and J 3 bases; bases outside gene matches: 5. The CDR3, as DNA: TGTGCCAGCAGGATCGGGACTAGCGGGAACTACGAGCAGTACTTC. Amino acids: CASRIGTSGNYEQYF.

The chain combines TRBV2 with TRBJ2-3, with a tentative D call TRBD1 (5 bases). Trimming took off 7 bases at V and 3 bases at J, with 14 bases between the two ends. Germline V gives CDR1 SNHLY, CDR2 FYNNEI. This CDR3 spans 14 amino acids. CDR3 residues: CASKPGLRTDTQYF. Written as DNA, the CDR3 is TGTGCCAGCAAACCAGGGTTGAGGACAGATACGCAGTATTTT.

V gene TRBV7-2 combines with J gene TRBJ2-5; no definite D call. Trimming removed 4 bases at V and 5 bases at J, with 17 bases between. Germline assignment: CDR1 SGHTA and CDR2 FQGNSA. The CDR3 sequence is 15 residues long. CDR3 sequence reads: CASSYQRSVGETQYF. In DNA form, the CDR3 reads TGTGCCAGCAGCTACCAGAGAAGCGTCGGGGAGACCCAGTACTTC.

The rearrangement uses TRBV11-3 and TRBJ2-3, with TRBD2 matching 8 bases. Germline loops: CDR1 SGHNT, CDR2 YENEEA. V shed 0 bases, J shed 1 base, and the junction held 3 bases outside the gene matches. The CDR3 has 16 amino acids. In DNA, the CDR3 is TGTGCCAGCAGCTTAGATATGCGGGAGGGCACAGATACGCAGTATTTT. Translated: CASSLDMREGTDTQYF.

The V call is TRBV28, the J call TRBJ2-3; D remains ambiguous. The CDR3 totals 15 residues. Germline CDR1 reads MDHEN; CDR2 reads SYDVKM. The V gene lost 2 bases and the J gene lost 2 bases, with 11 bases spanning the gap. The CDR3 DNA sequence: TGTGCCAGCAGTTTAGGGCTCGAAACCACAGATACGCAGTATTTT. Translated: CASSLGLETTDTQYF.

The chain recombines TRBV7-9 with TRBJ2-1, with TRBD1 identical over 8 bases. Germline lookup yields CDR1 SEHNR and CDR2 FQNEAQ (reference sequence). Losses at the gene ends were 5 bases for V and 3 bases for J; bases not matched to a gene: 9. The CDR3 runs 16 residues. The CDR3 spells CASSPENRGDYNEQFF. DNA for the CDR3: TGTGCCAGCAGCCCGGAAAACAGGGGGGACTACAATGAGCAGTTCTTC.

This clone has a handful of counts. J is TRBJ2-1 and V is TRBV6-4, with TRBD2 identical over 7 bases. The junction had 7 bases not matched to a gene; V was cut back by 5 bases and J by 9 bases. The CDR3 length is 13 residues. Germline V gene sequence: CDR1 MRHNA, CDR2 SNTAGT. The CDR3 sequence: CASSRGSMGEQFF. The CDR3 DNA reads TGTGCCAGCAGTCGCGGGAGTATGGGTGAGCAGTTCTTC.

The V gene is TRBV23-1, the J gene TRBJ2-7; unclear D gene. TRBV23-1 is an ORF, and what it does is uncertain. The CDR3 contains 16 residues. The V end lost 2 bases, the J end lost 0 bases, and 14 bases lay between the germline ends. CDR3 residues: CASSQPSHSLSYEQYF. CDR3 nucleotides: TGCGCCAGCAGTCAACCCAGCCACAGCCTCTCCTACGAGCAGTACTTC.